Following are 32 T cell receptor beta chains from one sample sequenced in a study of blood T cells in healthy people across ages. A second PCR of roughly 7 to 11 cycles used a sample-barcoded 5' primer and a J-beta primer mix. Using its own MiXCR run on the 5' RACE reads, TCRdb lists one record per CDR3 protein. This table has about 800,000 distinct CDR3 sequences, approximately 25% appearing once. These same records also appear under a second study, on T cells of mothers and their children.

Specimen: blood. Receptors originate from a boy between 10 and 17 years old in good health.

The table lists this clonotype with a few counts. The V gene is TRBV27, the J gene TRBJ2-1; 10 nucleotides align to TRBD1. CDR3 length: 12 amino acids. Trimming took 5 bases from V and 11 from J; bases not matched to a gene: 3. Germline lookup yields CDR1 MNHEY and CDR2 SMNVEV (reference sequence). CDR3 DNA: TGTGCCAGCAGTACGGGACAGGGGAAGCAGTTCTTC. This codes for CASSTGQGKQFF.

This clonotype has only a few counts. The chain carries TRBV5-1 and TRBJ2-1; the D gene is possibly TRBD1 (5 bases). Per germline, CDR1 SGHRS and CDR2 YFSETQ. Trimming pared 4 bases from V and 1 base from J, leaving 12 bases between. This CDR3 contains 15 residues. CDR3 in amino acids: CASSQGYQSYNEQFF. CDR3 in DNA: TGCGCCAGCAGCCAGGGTTACCAATCCTACAATGAGCAGTTCTTC.

This clonotype was detected a few times. The V call is TRBV28, the J call TRBJ2-4, with 8 nucleotides matching TRBD2. With 5 bases clipped from V and 6 bases from J, the junction kept 15 bases outside the gene matches. The germline V gene encodes CDR1 MDHEN and CDR2 SYDVKM. CDR3 length: 17 residues. This CDR3 reads CASSPPHGGAERNIQYF. CDR3 bases: TGTGCCAGCAGTCCCCCTCACGGGGGGGCCGAGAGAAACATTCAGTACTTC.

The genes are TRBV27 and TRBJ1-5, with a possible D match to TRBD1 (5 bases). The CDR3 has 14 amino acids. The V end was cut by 6 bases, the J end by 4 bases, with 13 bases between. Germline CDR1 reads MNHEY; CDR2 reads SMNVEV (reference sequence). The CDR3 region has the DNA TGTGCCAGCAGACCCGGACACCCGAATCAGCCCCAGCATTTT. This sequence encodes CASRPGHPNQPQHF.

This clonotype was detected a few times. The genes are TRBV29-1 and TRBJ2-2; perhaps TRBD1 as D (5 bases). Germline CDR1 SQVTM, CDR2 ANQGSEA. This CDR3 contains 14 residues. V was shortened by 6 bases and J by 6 bases, with 17 bases between the two germline ends. For the CDR3, the DNA is TGCAGCGTGGGGAAGCGCAGGGATGCCGGGGAGCTGTTTTTT. This translates into CSVGKRRDAGELFF.

This clonotype was seen more than once but under ten times. CDR3 nucleotide sequence: TGCAGCGCTGGGGGCAGGGGTGCTTACGAGCAGTACTTC. Translating gives CSAGGRGAYEQYF. The chain recombines TRBV29-1 with TRBJ2-5; D perhaps matches TRBD1 (6 bases). TRBJ2-7 explains the end of the DNA better; the J call may be wrong. The CDR3 has 13 amino acids. From germline, CDR1 is SQVTM and CDR2 ANQGSEA.

The chain recombines TRBV2 with TRBJ1-2; 9 bases agree with TRBD1. From germline, CDR1 is SNHLY and CDR2 FYNNEI. J lost 4 bases, V lost 10 bases, and 19 bases had no gene match. This CDR3 spans 17 amino acids. The CDR3 DNA sequence: TGTGCCACCCAAAGTTTACAGCCCGGGACAGGGACCTATGGCTACACCTTC. It yields the protein CATQSLQPGTGTYGYTF.

V gene TRBV6-2 or TRBV6-3 combines with J gene TRBJ2-1, with 10 bases fitting TRBD1. The germline CDR1 and CDR2 sequences are MNHEY and SVGEGT. The CDR3 loop spans 15 amino acids. With 1 base clipped from V and 4 bases from J, the junction kept 1 base outside the gene matches. As DNA, the CDR3 is TGTGCCAGCAGTTACTGGGACAGGGGATACAATGAGCAGTTCTTC. Amino acids: CASSYWDRGYNEQFF.

The V call is TRBV29-1, the J call TRBJ1-1, with D unclear. The V end was cut by 8 bases, the J end by 3 bases, with 16 bases between. The CDR3 is 13 residues long. Germline V gene sequence: CDR1 SQVTM, CDR2 ANQGSEA. In DNA, the CDR3 is TGCAGCTGCCTCATCGGGTCAGACACTGAAGCTTTCTTT. Translating it yields CSCLIGSDTEAFF.

This chain uses TRBV7-9 with TRBJ2-7; 10 bases match TRBD1. Germline lookup yields CDR1 SEHNR and CDR2 FQNEAQ (reference sequence). This CDR3 region has 16 residues. With 7 bases clipped from V and 2 bases from J, the junction kept 11 bases outside the gene matches. The CDR3 DNA reads as TGTGCCAGCACCAATATCCGGGACAGGGGACCCTACGAGCAGTACTTC. Its protein product is CASTNIRDRGPYEQYF.

CDR3 loop: CASSDEVGGTEAFF. In DNA, the CDR3 is TGTGCCAGCAGCGATGAGGTGGGGGGCACTGAAGCTTTCTTT. The chain is built from TRBV9 and TRBJ1-1; D may be TRBD1 (5 bases). CDR1 and CDR2 (germline): SGDLS, YYNGEE. This CDR3 contains 14 residues. Trimming removed 3 bases at V and 4 bases at J, with 13 bases between.

The rearrangement links TRBV5-1 to TRBJ2-1, with D possibly being TRBD1 (6 bases). The CDR3 is 13 amino acids. V was trimmed by 7 bases and J by 3 bases, leaving 11 bases between them. Germline values: CDR1 SGHRS, CDR2 YFSETQ. The CDR3 DNA is TGCGCCAGCGGGGGCAGGGGCTACAATGAGCAGTTCTTC. Amino acids: CASGGRGYNEQFF.

The genes are TRBV4-3 and TRBJ2-1, with D tentatively TRBD2 (6 bases). The germline V gene has CDR1 LGHNA and CDR2 YSLEER. CDR3 size: 15 residues. V lost 2 bases and J 1 base, leaving 9 bases between the germline ends. DNA of the CDR3: TGCGCCAGCAGCCAACTGGAGGGTTCCTACAATGAGCAGTTCTTC. Protein: CASSQLEGSYNEQFF.

The rearrangement uses TRBV18 and TRBJ1-1; the match to TRBD1 covers 9 bases. Germline assignment: CDR1 KGHSH and CDR2 LQKENI. The V gene end was trimmed by 3 bases and the J gene end by 5 bases; junction bases not matched to a gene: 7. The CDR3 totals 15 residues. CDR3 in amino acids: CASSPQQTGGTEAFF. The CDR3 region has the DNA TGTGCCAGCTCACCCCAACAGACAGGGGGGACTGAAGCTTTCTTT.

This clonotype was seen only a few times. Lacking the conserved final phenylalanine or tryptophan, this CDR3 likely reflects a read error. The CDR3: CASSQGRGSMNTEAFL. DNA of the CDR3: TGCGCCAGCAGCCAAGGCAGAGGCAGCATGAACACTGAAGCTTTCCTT. The rearrangement uses TRBV4-3 and TRBJ1-1; D is uncertain. V lost 1 base and J 0 bases, leaving 12 bases between the germline ends. The germline V gene has CDR1 LGHNA and CDR2 YSLEER. CDR3 length: 16 residues.

The rearrangement links TRBV7-6 to TRBJ2-1; 10 nucleotides match TRBD2. Per germline, CDR1 SGHVS and CDR2 FNYEAQ. This CDR3 is built from 15 residues. The V gene end was trimmed by 3 bases and the J gene end by 4 bases; junction bases not matched to a gene: 3. CDR3 loop: CASSFRAGGYNEQFF. The CDR3 bases are TGTGCCAGCAGCTTCCGAGCGGGGGGGTACAATGAGCAGTTCTTC.

This chain connects TRBV20-1 to TRBJ2-1, with D perhaps matching TRBD1 (6 bases). There are 14 residues in the CDR3. The V end lost 5 bases, the J end lost 0 bases, and 11 bases lay between the germline ends. Germline CDR1 DFQATT, CDR2 SNEGSKA (reference sequence). The CDR3 here is CSAPDRSSYNEQFF. The CDR3 DNA reads TGCAGTGCTCCGGACAGAAGCTCCTACAATGAGCAGTTCTTC.

The CDR3 DNA sequence: TGCAGCGCCGCACAGGGTTCTAGCACAGATACGCAGTATTTT. This encodes CSAAQGSSTDTQYF. The V gene is TRBV29-1, the J gene TRBJ2-3; D might be TRBD1 (6 bases). V was pared by 7 bases and J by 0 bases, with 14 bases between. This CDR3 is built from 14 residues. The germline V gene has CDR1 SQVTM and CDR2 ANQGSEA.

The V and J genes are TRBV5-1 and TRBJ2-3, with TRBD2 matching 9 bases. Germline CDR1 reads SGHRS; CDR2 reads YFSETQ. V lost 7 bases to trimming and J lost 5 bases; unmatched junction nucleotides: 11. The CDR3 has 15 residues. The chain's CDR3 is CASYERGDWRDTQYF. For the CDR3, the DNA is TGCGCCAGCTATGAGCGGGGGGATTGGAGAGATACGCAGTATTTT.

This clonotype was seen more than once but under ten times. One end of the junction is discordant with germline, which a read error may explain. This sequence joins TRBV3-1 and TRBJ1-1; tentatively, D is TRBD1 (6 bases). CDR1 and CDR2 from the germline V gene are LGHDT and YNNKEL (reference sequence). This CDR3 is 12 amino acids long. CDR3 sequence (DNA): TGTGCCAGCAGCCATTGGGACACAGAAGCTTTCTTT. Amino acid sequence: CASSHWDTEAFF.

V usage is TRBV4-3 and J usage is TRBJ2-1; 11 bases align to TRBD2. Looked up from germline, CDR1 is LGHNA and CDR2 is YSLEER. V gave up 1 base and J gave up 3 bases; unmatched junction bases: 2. The CDR3 sequence is 16 residues long. The chain's CDR3 is CASSQGGTSGYNEQFF. DNA of the CDR3: TGCGCCAGCAGCCAAGGTGGGACTAGCGGCTACAATGAGCAGTTCTTC.

This clonotype appeared a few times. The chain is built from TRBV5-1 and TRBJ2-5, with 7 bases matching TRBD1. The J call is doubtful: the DNA matches TRBJ2-1 better. The CDR3 is 13 residues long. CDR1 is SGHRS and CDR2 is YFSETQ in the germline V gene. The CDR3 region is CASSTRQGNEQFF. CDR3 DNA: TGCGCCAGCAGCACCAGACAGGGTAATGAGCAGTTCTTC.

This clonotype was seen repeatedly, ten times or more. The rearrangement uses TRBV5-1 and TRBJ2-5, with D perhaps TRBD1 (5 bases). Trimming took 0 bases from V and 4 from J, leaving 13 bases between them. Germline-derived CDR1 and CDR2 are SGHRS and YFSETQ. There are 15 residues in the CDR3. CDR3 protein: CASSLDGHRGETQYF. As DNA, the CDR3 is TGCGCCAGCAGCTTGGACGGACATAGAGGAGAGACCCAGTACTTC.

This clonotype was counted between two and nine times. The rearrangement links TRBV5-1 to TRBJ1-1; D is unresolved. CDR1 is SGHRS, CDR2 YFSETQ, per germline. Trimming removed 5 bases at V and 5 bases at J, with 13 bases between. The CDR3 has 13 residues. Written as DNA, the CDR3 is TGCGCCAGCAGATCTTCCTTTGGGACTGAAGCTTTCTTT. Protein product: CASRSSFGTEAFF.

This clonotype was picked up a small number of times. The CDR3 DNA sequence: TGTGCCAGCGTGAGGACGGGGGGCGGGTACTACGAGCAGTACTTC. Translation: CASVRTGGGYYEQYF. The chain combines TRBV27 with TRBJ2-5, with a weak D call TRBD2 (7 bases). With the DNA end fitting TRBJ2-7 better, the J assignment may be wrong. The germline V gene encodes CDR1 MNHEY and CDR2 SMNVEV (reference sequence). This CDR3 region has 15 residues.

DNA for the CDR3: TGTGCCAGCAGCTATTCAGGGGATCGCGCTGAAGCTTTCTTT. This translates into CASSYSGDRAEAFF. This chain joins TRBV7-8 and TRBJ1-1; D perhaps matches TRBD1 (6 bases). Per the germline V gene, CDR1 is SGHVS and CDR2 is FQNEAQ. Trimming pared 4 bases from V and 6 bases from J, leaving 15 bases between. This CDR3 has 14 amino acids. Drawing the rest from reference TRBV7-8 and TRBJ1-1, the complete variable domain is GAGVSQSPRYKVAKRGQDVALRCDPISGHVSLFWYQQALGQGPEFLTYFQNEAQLDKSGLPSDRFFAERPEGSVSTLKIQRTQQEDSAVYLCASSYSGDRAEAFFGQGTRLTVV.

The rearrangement links TRBV15 to TRBJ1-2; no reliable D call. The germline V gene has CDR1 LNHNV and CDR2 YYDKDF (reference sequence). The germline V and J ends were trimmed by 5 bases and 6 bases, with 22 bases remaining between them. This CDR3 contains 16 residues. The CDR3 sequence is CATSPPVLRESHGYTF. DNA of the CDR3: TGTGCCACCAGCCCGCCTGTTCTCCGGGAATCCCATGGCTACACCTTC.

This clonotype appeared a few times. The chain recombines TRBV28 with TRBJ2-5; possibly TRBD1 for D (5 bases). The germline V gene has CDR1 MDHEN and CDR2 SYDVKM. The CDR3 totals 14 residues. Trimming took off 6 bases at V and 3 bases at J, with 14 bases between the two ends. The DNA of the CDR3 is TGTGCCAGCAGCGTGGCAGAAGGGGAAGAGACCCAGTACTTC. This encodes CASSVAEGEETQYF. Filled out from reference TRBV28 and TRBJ2-5, the complete variable domain reads DVKVTQSSRYLVKRTGEKVFLECVQDMDHENMFWYRQDPGLGLRLIYFSYDVKMKEKGDIPEGYSVSREKKERFSLILESASTNQTSMYLCASSVAEGEETQYFGPGTRLLVL.

This clonotype was picked up a small number of times. This sequence joins TRBV20-1 and TRBJ2-7, with D perhaps matching TRBD2 (6 bases). Trimming pared 3 bases from V and 9 bases from J, leaving 12 bases between. The CDR3 totals 11 residues. From germline, CDR1 is DFQATT and CDR2 SNEGSKA (reference sequence). The DNA of the CDR3 is TGCAGTGCTAGTTTCGAGGGAGGGCAGTACTTC. Amino acids: CSASFEGGQYF.

V is TRBV9 and J is TRBJ2-3; perhaps D is TRBD1 or TRBD2 (5 bases each). In germline, CDR1 is SGDLS, CDR2 YYNGEE. The CDR3 covers 14 residues. Trimming removed 4 bases from V and 11 bases from J, with 20 bases in between. The DNA for the CDR3 is TGTGCCAGCAGCACCAGAATGGGGGATCGGAGGCAGTATTTT. Amino acid sequence: CASSTRMGDRRQYF.

This clonotype was seen more than once but under ten times. The J gene is TRBJ2-1, the V gene TRBV27, with D tentatively TRBD2 (6 bases). CDR1 MNHEY and CDR2 SMNVEV come from the germline V gene (reference sequence). The CDR3 loop spans 14 amino acids. The V gene lost 1 base and the J gene lost 9 bases, with 13 bases spanning the gap. In DNA, the CDR3 is TGTGCCAGCAGTTTATTAGGGGCGGGGAGTGAGCAGTTCTTC. Amino acids: CASSLLGAGSEQFF.

The chain couples TRBV7-9 to TRBJ1-1; D not certain. CDR1 is SEHNR, CDR2 FQNEAQ, per germline (reference sequence). The CDR3 has 16 amino acids. Trimming pared 5 bases from V and 0 bases from J, leaving 16 bases between. CDR3 in amino acids: CASSPSFFGLNTEAFF. The CDR3 region has the DNA TGTGCCAGCAGCCCCTCATTCTTCGGGTTGAACACTGAAGCTTTCTTT.